This T cell receptor (beta chain) appears in the sequencing data of a study of blood T cell repertoires in COVID-19. On the study more broadly: T cells, B-cell-depleted T cells, or PBMCs provided the cDNA or gDNA that served as material.

Recruitment covered some 25 US areas and drew participants whose ages spanned 18 to 89 years. In Cohort 3, a recovered donor had either two negative PCRs, clearance, or symptom resolution. Trimming removed 5 bases from V and 4 bases from J, with 14 bases in between. This CDR3 region has 14 residues. The germline CDR1 and CDR2 sequences are SGHAT and FQNNGV. Per the original methods: Nucleated cell number was recorded as an estimate derived from reference gene primer amplification. TCRdb's copy holds only in-frame clones and misses some; the assay was immunoSEQ multiplex PCR. That table supplies the V and J calls and clone size; D and trimming were determined from the DNA. The sample yields 200,000 to 250,000 clones, 65% to 85% seen once.

The sequenced sample was PBMCs or T cells enriched from blood (not recorded which). The receptor was isolated from a woman aged 60-75 years who had recovered from COVID-19. The V call is TRBV11-2, the J call TRBJ1-2; tentative D call: TRBD1 (5 bases). DNA for the CDR3: TGTGCCAGCAGCCTCTCAGGGAAACTCTATGGCTACACCTTC. It yields the protein CASSLSGKLYGYTF.